This TCR beta chain was found in a study of naive and memory T cell subsets. This clonotype was picked up a small number of times. Four subsets defined by CD45RA and CD27 were sorted after CD3, CD4, CD8 and live/dead staining. The beta constant-region primer was an equimolar mix of two oligonucleotides covering TRBC1 and TRBC2. Ligated cDNA was amplified by four rounds of PCR with nested alpha and beta constant-region primers and SP2. TCRdb re-derived calls from the UMI-ligation and nested PCR reads in MiXCR, one entry per CDR3 protein. Of 80,000 or so distinct CDR3 sequences in the sample, about 10% were seen once. The CDR3 consists of 15 residues.

V usage is TRBV21-1 and J usage is TRBJ2-7; TRBD2, the table's D call, was not compared with the DNA. TRBV21-1 is a known pseudogene. The TCR originated in a human donor in good health. The sequencing input was naive CD8+ T cells from blood. DNA for the CDR3: TGTGCCAGCATAGGAGAGGGACAGCGGACCTACGAGCAGTACTTC. Translation gives CASIGEGQRTYEQYF.